Sequencing of this TCR beta chain was carried out in a study of hypomethylating agent response in myelodysplastic syndrome. Study-wide points: Lack of age-matching between healthy donors and MDS patients could bias comparison. More novel clonotypes appeared in responders; more contracted clonotypes appeared in non-responders after treatment. Possible novel MDS antigen recognition by shared GLIPH2 clusters needs experimental validation. Analysis covered a small cohort of just 11 patients.

Sequencing was performed with immunoSEQ multiplex PCR; in TCRdb, only in-frame clones are kept and a portion is missing. The data show about 4,000 clones, around 90% seen once. CDR3 length: 15 residues. The J segment lost 6 bases and the V segment lost 4 bases, leaving 10 bases of the junction unmatched. CDR1 is MGHRA and CDR2 is YSYEKL in the germline V gene. Remarks on this clone: The antigen is unknown.

This chain links TRBV4-1 with TRBJ2-7; TRBD1 aligns across 9 bases. The TCR was taken from a human donor with myelodysplastic syndrome. Specimen: bone marrow, collected before or after starting hypomethylating agent treatment for myelodysplastic syndrome (not recorded which). The CDR3 spells CASSPNRGLGGEQYF. DNA for the CDR3: TGCGCCAGCAGCCCTAACAGGGGGCTGGGGGGCGAGCAGTACTTC.